Listed below are T cell receptor beta chains from one sample, sequenced in a study of OX40 agonist ivuxolimab in advanced cancers. Data came from immunoSEQ multiplex PCR; TCRdb stores just in-frame clones and leaves some out. This table holds roughly 76,000 clones, over 75% found once. The sample consisted of CD4+ or CD8+ T cells sorted from blood, taken in a trial of the OX40 agonist ivuxolimab. The receptors were sampled from an adult with an advanced solid tumor such as melanoma, head and neck, liver or kidney cancer. The CDR3 runs from the conserved cysteine through the conserved F or W. D genes are given only for firm matches. The size entry is marked missing in some rows and otherwise reads once, few, many or a size class.

J: TRBJ2-4
V: TRBV30
size: few
D: -
CDR3: CAWGTAKNIQYF
DNA: TGTGCCTGGGGGACAGCCAAAAACATTCAGTACTTC

J: TRBJ1-1
V: TRBV6-4
size: once
D: TRBD1
CDR3: CASSYGQVEAFF
DNA: TGTGCCAGCAGTTACGGACAGGTTGAAGCTTTCTTT

J: TRBJ2-3
V: TRBV7-8
size: once
D: -
CDR3: CASRPGTRQYTQYF
DNA: TGTGCCAGCAGGCCCGGGACAAGGCAGTATACGCAGTATTTT

J: TRBJ2-7
V: TRBV5-1
size: -
D: TRBD2
CDR3: CASSSGRSYEQYF
DNA: TGCGCCAGCAGTTCCGGGAGGTCCTACGAGCAGTACTTC

J: TRBJ2-7
V: TRBV5-1
size: -
D: TRBD1
CDR3: CASSPTGQGAHEQYF
DNA: TGCGCCAGCAGTCCAACTGGACAGGGGGCCCACGAGCAGTACTTC

J: TRBJ1-1
V: TRBV20-1
size: -
D: -
CDR3: CSANSNQAFF
DNA: TGCAGTGCTAACTCCAATCAAGCTTTCTTT

J: TRBJ2-1
V: TRBV27
size: once
D: TRBD2
CDR3: CASRALREQRTSDDHSYNEQFF
DNA: TGTGCCAGCAGAGCTCTACGAGAACAGCGGACTAGCGACGACCACTCCTACAATGAGCAGTTCTTC

J: TRBJ2-3
V: TRBV2
size: few
D: TRBD2
CDR3: CASSELSGGAKRTDTQYF
DNA: TGTGCCAGCAGTGAACTGAGCGGGGGGGCCAAGCGCACAGATACGCAGTATTTT

J: TRBJ2-1
V: TRBV9
size: -
D: -
CDR3: CASSGGRESYNEQFF
DNA: TGTGCCAGCAGCGGGGGGCGGGAGTCCTACAATGAGCAGTTCTTC

J: TRBJ2-3
V: TRBV27
size: -
D: TRBD2
CDR3: CASRLTSRGTDTQYF
DNA: TGTGCCAGCAGACTGACTAGCAGAGGCACAGATACGCAGTATTTT

J: TRBJ2-1
V: TRBV4-3
size: -
D: TRBD2
CDR3: CASSQYSGGAYNEQFF
DNA: TGCGCCAGCAGCCAGTACAGCGGGGGGGCCTACAATGAGCAGTTCTTC

J: TRBJ2-3
V: TRBV7-2
size: -
D: TRBD2
CDR3: CASSLRSGTSGLTDTQYF
DNA: TGTGCCAGCAGCTTACGGTCCGGGACTAGCGGCCTCACAGATACGCAGTATTTT

J: TRBJ1-6
V: TRBV19
size: -
D: -
CDR3: CASSISLRSYSPLHF
DNA: TGTGCCAGTAGTATATCCTTACGGAGTTATTCACCCCTCCACTTT

J: TRBJ1-5
V: TRBV7-2
size: -
D: -
CDR3: CASSLGVGTSNQPQHF
DNA: TGTGCCAGCAGCTTAGGGGTGGGTACGAGCAATCAGCCCCAGCATTTT

J: TRBJ1-1
V: TRBV6-6
size: -
D: -
CDR3: CASSYLFTEAFF
DNA: TGTGCCAGCAGTTATTTGTTCACTGAAGCTTTCTTT

J: TRBJ2-5
V: TRBV19
size: -
D: -
CDR3: CASKEGGLGETQYF
DNA: TGTGCCAGTAAGGAGGGGGGGCTCGGTGAGACCCAGTACTTC

J: TRBJ1-5
V: TRBV2
size: -
D: TRBD1
CDR3: CASRATGDQPQHF
DNA: TGTGCCAGCAGGGCGACAGGGGATCAGCCCCAGCATTTT

J: TRBJ2-1
V: TRBV6-4
size: few
D: TRBD2
CDR3: CASSHLAGGYNEQFF
DNA: TGTGCCAGCAGTCATTTAGCGGGGGGGTACAATGAGCAGTTCTTC

J: TRBJ2-7
V: TRBV9
size: few
D: -
CDR3: CASSTAPGHYEQYF
DNA: TGTGCCAGCAGCACTGCCCCCGGCCACTACGAGCAGTACTTC

J: TRBJ1-1
V: TRBV7-2
size: -
D: -
CDR3: CASSLSGLNTEAFF
DNA: TGTGCCAGCAGCTTATCTGGGTTGAACACTGAAGCTTTCTTT

J: TRBJ1-1
V: TRBV10-2
size: -
D: -
CDR3: CASSILTEAFF
DNA: TGCGCCAGCAGCATACTAACTGAAGCTTTCTTT

J: TRBJ2-5
V: TRBV28
size: once
D: -
CDR3: CASSLGAYGGETQYF
DNA: TGTGCCAGCAGTTTAGGTGCCTATGGAGGGGAGACCCAGTACTTC

J: TRBJ2-7
V: TRBV6-5
size: -
D: TRBD1
CDR3: CASSRQGYEQYF
DNA: TGTGCCAGCAGTCGACAGGGCTACGAGCAGTACTTC

J: TRBJ1-2
V: TRBV18
size: few
D: -
CDR3: CASSPSQGSLYGYTF
DNA: TGTGCCAGCTCACCCTCACAGGGTAGCCTCTATGGCTACACCTTC

J: TRBJ2-1
V: TRBV7-7
size: once
D: TRBD1
CDR3: CASSSDRDNEQFF
DNA: TGTGCCAGCAGCTCGGACAGGGACAATGAGCAGTTCTTC

J: TRBJ2-3
V: TRBV9
size: once
D: -
CDR3: CASSVVGVGTQYF
DNA: TGTGCCAGCAGCGTAGTTGGGGTCGGTACGCAGTATTTT

J: TRBJ2-1
V: TRBV5-1
size: few
D: TRBD2
CDR3: CASSLNEAGAYNEQFF
DNA: TGCGCCAGCAGCTTAAATGAGGCGGGAGCCTACAATGAGCAGTTCTTC

J: TRBJ2-1
V: TRBV5-4
size: -
D: -
CDR3: CASSVTGGPNEQFF
DNA: TGTGCCAGCAGCGTCACGGGGGGCCCTAATGAGCAGTTCTTC

J: TRBJ2-3
V: TRBV12-2
size: -
D: -
CDR3: CASLPDCYTDTQYF
DNA: TGTGCAAGTCTCCCCGACTGTTACACAGATACGCAGTATTTT

J: TRBJ1-2
V: TRBV18
size: -
D: -
CDR3: CASSNRGSYGYTF
DNA: TGTGCCAGCTCAAACCGGGGCAGCTATGGCTACACCTTC

J: TRBJ2-3
V: TRBV4-1
size: -
D: TRBD2
CDR3: CASSQEPAGGRVTQYF
DNA: TGCGCCAGCAGCCAAGAGCCGGCGGGGGGGCGGGTTACGCAGTATTTT

J: TRBJ2-3
V: TRBV2
size: -
D: TRBD2
CDR3: CASRTSGRADDTQYF
DNA: TGTGCCAGCAGGACTAGCGGGAGGGCCGATGATACGCAGTATTTT

J: TRBJ2-2
V: TRBV7-3
size: -
D: TRBD2
CDR3: CASSLGLDVGELFF
DNA: TGTGCCAGCAGCTTAGGACTAGACGTCGGGGAGCTGTTTTTT

J: TRBJ2-7
V: TRBV7-9
size: few
D: -
CDR3: CASSSRVLYEQYF
DNA: TGTGCCAGCAGCTCTAGGGTACTCTACGAGCAGTACTTC

J: TRBJ1-2
V: TRBV21-1
size: -
D: -
CDR3: CASSKGPTGRSYGYTF
DNA: TGTGCCAGCAGCAAAGGGCCCACGGGCCGTTCCTATGGCTACACCTTC

J: TRBJ1-1
V: TRBV7-3
size: -
D: -
CDR3: CASSLESVGDTEAFF
DNA: TGTGCCAGCAGCTTAGAGTCGGTAGGGGACACTGAAGCTTTCTTT

J: TRBJ2-2
V: TRBV25-1
size: -
D: -
CDR3: CASSHRENGELFF
DNA: TGTGCCAGCAGTCACAGGGAAAACGGGGAGCTGTTTTTT

J: TRBJ2-1
V: TRBV7-2
size: once
D: -
CDR3: CASRLLLYNEQFF
DNA: TGTGCCAGCAGACTACTACTCTACAATGAGCAGTTCTTC

J: TRBJ1-3
V: TRBV5-8
size: -
D: TRBD1
CDR3: CASSRPPTGMGGNTIYF
DNA: TGTGCCAGCAGCCGACCTCCGACAGGGATGGGCGGAAACACCATATATTTT

J: TRBJ1-6
V: TRBV19
size: -
D: TRBD1
CDR3: CASSMTGGSSYNSPLHF
DNA: TGTGCCAGTAGTATGACAGGGGGTTCCAGCTATAATTCACCCCTCCACTTT

J: TRBJ1-4
V: TRBV21-1
size: -
D: -
CDR3: CASSKDQGGNEKLFF
DNA: TGTGCCAGCAGCAAAGACCAGGGAGGGAATGAAAAACTGTTTTTT

J: TRBJ1-3
V: TRBV10-3
size: -
D: -
CDR3: CAISEGSLSSGNTIYF
DNA: TGTGCCATCAGTGAGGGCAGCCTTAGCTCTGGAAACACCATATATTTT

J: TRBJ2-7
V: TRBV15
size: -
D: -
CDR3: CATSYGASYEQYF
DNA: TGTGCCACCAGCTATGGGGCATCCTACGAGCAGTACTTC

J: TRBJ2-1
V: TRBV6-1
size: few
D: TRBD2
CDR3: CASSEVGGGAGGGTNEQFF
DNA: TGTGCCAGCAGTGAAGTGGGGGGGGGAGCGGGAGGAGGTACGAATGAGCAGTTCTTC

J: TRBJ1-1
V: TRBV6-6
size: -
D: -
CDR3: CATGGRSNTEAFF
DNA: TGTGCCACCGGCGGGCGGTCGAACACTGAAGCTTTCTTT

J: TRBJ2-3
V: TRBV12-5
size: -
D: -
CDR3: CASGLRGLGDTQYF
DNA: TGTGCTAGTGGTTTAAGAGGGTTAGGAGATACGCAGTATTTT

J: TRBJ2-7
V: TRBV5-8
size: -
D: -
CDR3: CATSPWGGTYEQYF
DNA: TGTGCCACCTCACCATGGGGGGGCACCTACGAGCAGTACTTC

J: TRBJ2-1
V: TRBV15
size: -
D: -
CDR3: CATSREGGTPVPEQFF
DNA: TGTGCCACCAGCAGAGAGGGGGGGACACCTGTTCCGGAGCAGTTCTTC

J: TRBJ2-1
V: TRBV4-2
size: -
D: -
CDR3: CASSQDLRQGYYNEQFF
DNA: TGTGCCAGCAGCCAAGATTTGCGGCAGGGGTACTACAATGAGCAGTTCTTC

J: TRBJ2-7
V: TRBV5-6
size: -
D: -
CDR3: CASSSTLRGAEQYF
DNA: TGTGCCAGCAGCTCGACACTCAGGGGAGCCGAGCAGTACTTC

J: TRBJ1-5
V: TRBV10-2
size: few
D: -
CDR3: CASSEGDTGGNQPQHF
DNA: TGCGCCAGCAGTGAAGGGGACACGGGAGGGAATCAGCCCCAGCATTTT

J: TRBJ1-1
V: TRBV5-1
size: once
D: -
CDR3: CASSPGTGNTEAFF
DNA: TGCGCCAGCAGCCCTGGGACGGGGAACACTGAAGCTTTCTTT

J: TRBJ2-5
V: TRBV28
size: -
D: -
CDR3: CASSEGGETQYF
DNA: TGTGCCAGCAGTGAAGGAGGAGAGACCCAGTACTTC

J: TRBJ2-1
V: TRBV7-2
size: -
D: TRBD2
CDR3: CASSLGLNEQFF
DNA: TGTGCCAGCAGCTTGGGACTAAATGAGCAGTTCTTC

J: TRBJ1-2
V: TRBV5-6
size: -
D: TRBD1
CDR3: CASSSGQGRGDGYTF
DNA: TGTGCCAGCAGCTCAGGACAGGGGCGGGGTGATGGCTACACCTTC

J: TRBJ2-2
V: TRBV7-8
size: -
D: TRBD2
CDR3: CASSLAAGGTGELFF
DNA: TGTGCCAGCAGCTTAGCAGCGGGGGGCACCGGGGAGCTGTTTTTT

J: TRBJ1-4
V: TRBV9
size: -
D: -
CDR3: CASGGDLGSATNEKLFF
DNA: TGTGCCAGCGGCGGGGACCTCGGCTCTGCAACTAATGAAAAACTGTTTTTT